This TCR beta chain was profiled in a study of siplizumab effects on memory and regulatory T cells. Study-level results: The mean Treg-derived percentage of mappable alloreactive CD4+ clones was roughly 69% with siplizumab compared with roughly 30% in controls. Naive T cells seemed more diverse than memory cells; they also seemed major alloresponse contributors.

Germline CDR1 reads SEHNR; CDR2 reads FQNEAQ (reference sequence). V shed 1 base and J 5 bases; nucleotides not matched to a gene: 8. The CDR3 is made up of 15 amino acids. Sequenced by immunoSEQ multiplex PCR; TCRdb stores in-frame clones only, minus some. Here the sample spans around 100,000 clones, about 93% being singletons. As to this clone: Its specificity is not known.

The sequence came from a human donor in good health. Sequenced sample: CD4+ T cells sorted from blood. V gene TRBV7-9 combines with J gene TRBJ2-7, with 7 positions matching TRBD1. Written as DNA, the CDR3 is TGTGCCAGCAGCTTAGAGACAGGGAAAGGGCACGAGCAGTACTTC. Residues: CASSLETGKGHEQYF.